This T cell receptor (beta chain) originates from a study of blood T cell repertoires in COVID-19. Study details: Spain, Italy and the United States supplied samples that represented acute and convalescent COVID-19. Sources were T cells, B-cell-depleted T cells, or PBMCs; the material itself was cDNA or gDNA.

Participants were aged about 18 to 89 years from around 25 US areas. Of note for this clone: A junction end diverges from the germline sequence, so it may reflect a read error.

How the authors handled the data: The assay estimated nucleated cells by amplifying reference gene primers. Libraries were prepared by immunoSEQ multiplex PCR; TCRdb keeps only in-frame clonotypes and omits some of them. Clone size and V and J calls were adopted from that table, with D and trimming inferred from the DNA. Here the sample spans roughly 250,000 clones, about nine tenths being singletons. The CDR3 runs to 12 residues. This TCR was sampled from a woman in her 30s with acute COVID-19. The chain has TRBV23-1 and TRBJ1-2; D might be TRBD1 (6 bases). TRBV23-1 is assigned to the ORF class and has an uncertain function. Sequencing input: PBMCs or T cells enriched from blood (not recorded which). The DNA of the CDR3 is TGCGCCAGCAGTCAATCGAAGACAGGCTCCACCTTC. This sequence encodes CASSQSKTGSTF.